The clone carrying this TCR beta chain was seen only a few times. The entry originates in a study of blood T cells in healthy people across ages. This CDR3 contains 18 residues. CDR1 and CDR2 from the germline V gene are MGHRA and YSYEKL. The ends lost 2 bases at V and 1 base at J; junction bases unmatched: 14. For the second PCR, which ran for 7 to 11 cycles, a sample-barcoded 5' primer and a J-beta primer mix were used. TCRdb redid the calling of the 5' RACE reads with MiXCR, one entry per CDR3 protein. The sample consists of 750,000 or so distinct CDR3 sequences, about 25% of them appearing once. The sample was also reused in another study, on T cells of mothers and their children. From that paper: Donors comprised a few healthy Caucasian mothers plus their six children.

V and J are TRBV4-1 and TRBJ2-7; 7 bases fit TRBD2. This receptor was obtained from a boy between 5 and 17 years old in good health. Sequencing was carried out using blood. CDR3 DNA: TGCGCCAGCAGCCAATTACATCCACATCGGGAGGAATCCTACGAGCAGTACTTC. This translates into CASSQLHPHREESYEQYF.